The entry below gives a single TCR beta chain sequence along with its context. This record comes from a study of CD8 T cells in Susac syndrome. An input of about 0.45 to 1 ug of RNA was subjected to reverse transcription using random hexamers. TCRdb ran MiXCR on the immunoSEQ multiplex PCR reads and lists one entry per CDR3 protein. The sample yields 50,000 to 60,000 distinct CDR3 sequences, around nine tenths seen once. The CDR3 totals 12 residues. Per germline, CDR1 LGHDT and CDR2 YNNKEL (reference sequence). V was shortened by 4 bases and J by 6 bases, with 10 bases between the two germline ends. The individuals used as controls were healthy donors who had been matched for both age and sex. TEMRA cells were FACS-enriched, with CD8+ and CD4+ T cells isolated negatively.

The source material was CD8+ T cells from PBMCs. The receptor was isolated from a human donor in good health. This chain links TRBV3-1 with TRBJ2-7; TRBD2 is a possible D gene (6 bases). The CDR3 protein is CASSLQGGEQYF. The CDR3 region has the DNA TGTGCCAGCAGCCTTCAGGGAGGCGAGCAGTACTTC.